The rows below give T cell receptor beta chains drawn from one sample of a study of cytomegalovirus exposure and HLA in healthy donors. Assay: immunoSEQ multiplex PCR; the TCRdb copy retains only in-frame clones and omits some. Of 75,000 to 95,000 clones in the sample, 78% were seen once. Sequenced material: PBMCs. These TCRs come from a male donor in good health and CMV-seropositive. Both conserved end residues are part of each CDR3. A D gene is named only where the DNA matches it firmly. Clone sizes are given selectively: once, few, many, or a class where the clone is expanded.

>.|TRBV19|TRBD1|TRBJ2-1
CASSKPGQVYNEQFF
TGTGCCAGTAGTAAACCGGGACAGGTTTACAATGAGCAGTTCTTC
>.|TRBV11-2|.|TRBJ1-6
CASSHGQHNSPLHF
TGTGCCAGCAGCCATGGACAGCATAATTCACCCCTCCACTTT
>.|TRBV5-1|TRBD1|TRBJ1-1
CASSLGPGQGGTEAFF
TGCGCCAGCAGCTTGGGGCCGGGACAGGGTGGCACTGAAGCTTTCTTT
>.|TRBV27|.|TRBJ2-5
CASSLGGVGETQYF
TGTGCCAGCAGTTTAGGGGGCGTAGGGGAGACCCAGTACTTC
>once|TRBV5-6|TRBD2|TRBJ2-5
CASSYGSSSGGLETQYF
TGTGCCAGCAGTTATGGTAGTTCTAGCGGGGGTTTGGAGACCCAGTACTTC
>.|TRBV6-1|.|TRBJ1-1
CASSEERGMNTEAFF
TGTGCCAGCAGTGAAGAGAGGGGGATGAACACTGAAGCTTTCTTT
>.|TRBV27|.|TRBJ2-7
CASSFQGTEQYF
TGTGCCAGCAGTTTTCAGGGCACCGAGCAGTACTTC
>.|TRBV28|TRBD2|TRBJ2-1
CASSSTSGRDNEQFF
TGTGCCAGCAGCTCAACTAGCGGGAGGGACAATGAGCAGTTCTTC
>.|TRBV9|.|TRBJ2-6
CASSVGGGGGANVLTF
TGTGCCAGCAGCGTGGGGGGCGGGGGCGGGGCCAACGTCCTGACTTTC
>.|TRBV28|.|TRBJ1-3
CASSQGSGNTIYF
TGTGCCAGCAGTCAGGGCTCTGGAAACACCATATATTTT
>.|TRBV25-1|TRBD1|TRBJ2-7
CASSEKGTGHYEQYF
TGTGCCAGCAGTGAGAAAGGGACAGGACATTACGAGCAGTACTTC
>.|TRBV29-1|.|TRBJ1-2
CSVVGGSGGYTF
TGCAGCGTTGTAGGGGGTTCCGGTGGCTACACCTTC
>few|TRBV6-6|TRBD1|TRBJ1-4
CASSPDRVFGKLFF
TGTGCCAGCAGTCCTGACAGGGTGTTTGGAAAACTGTTTTTT
>.|TRBV10-3|.|TRBJ1-5
CAISESIGGTGNQPQHF
TGTGCCATCAGTGAGTCGATAGGAGGGACGGGCAATCAGCCCCAGCATTTT
>.|TRBV25-1|.|TRBJ1-6
CASSSEGSSNSPLHF
TGTGCCAGCAGTTCGGAGGGGAGTAGTAATTCACCCCTCCACTTT
>.|TRBV15|.|TRBJ2-2
CATSRDWAGHINTGELFF
TGTGCCACCAGCAGAGATTGGGCCGGCCACATTAACACCGGGGAGCTGTTTTTT
>.|TRBV7-6|.|TRBJ2-7
CASSLGRETYEQYF
TGTGCCAGCAGCTTAGGACGGGAAACCTACGAGCAGTACTTC
>.|TRBV6-1|TRBD1|TRBJ2-7
CASSQPMTGVNEQYF
TGTGCCAGCAGTCAACCCATGACAGGGGTAAACGAGCAGTACTTC
>.|TRBV7-9|.|TRBJ1-1
CASSFTEVNTEAFF
TGTGCCAGCAGCTTCACAGAAGTGAACACTGAAGCTTTCTTT
>.|TRBV6-5|.|TRBJ2-5
CATFYQETQYF
TGTGCCACCTTTTACCAAGAGACCCAGTACTTC
>.|TRBV28|TRBD1|TRBJ1-5
CASGTGGPQPQHF
TGTGCCAGCGGGACAGGGGGCCCTCAGCCCCAGCATTTT
>.|TRBV6-6|TRBD1|TRBJ1-2
CASRLKDRGHGYTF
TGTGCCAGCAGACTCAAGGACAGGGGGCATGGCTACACCTTC
>.|TRBV28|.|TRBJ1-5
CASSPTGVNQPQHF
TGTGCCAGCAGTCCAACAGGAGTAAATCAGCCCCAGCATTTT
>.|TRBV7-2|.|TRBJ1-6
CASSIRDTHNSPLHF
TGTGCCAGCAGCATACGGGACACACATAATTCACCCCTCCACTTT
>.|TRBV27|.|TRBJ1-4
CASSFGEKLFF
TGTGCCAGCAGTTTCGGTGAAAAACTGTTTTTT
>.|TRBV5-6|TRBD1|TRBJ2-3
CASSLGTGVATDTQYF
TGTGCCAGCAGCCTTGGGACAGGGGTCGCAACAGATACGCAGTATTTT
>few|TRBV4-1|TRBD2|TRBJ2-1
CASSQDPSGKQFF
TGCGCCAGCAGCCAAGATCCCAGCGGGAAACAGTTCTTC
>.|TRBV2|.|TRBJ1-5
CASSTGLLSNQPQHF
TGTGCCAGCAGTACAGGGCTCCTTAGCAATCAGCCCCAGCATTTT
>.|TRBV6-1|TRBD2|TRBJ2-3
CASSAFRERGGLDTQYF
TGTGCCAGCAGTGCCTTCCGAGAGCGGGGGGGCTTGGATACGCAGTATTTT
>.|TRBV4-2|.|TRBJ2-7
CASSQDVGQMSSYEQYF
TGTGCCAGCAGCCAAGACGTCGGACAGATGAGCTCCTACGAGCAGTACTTC
>.|TRBV28|.|TRBJ2-7
CATFYRRGSYEQYF
TGTGCCACCTTTTACCGCCGAGGCTCCTACGAGCAGTACTTC
>.|TRBV28|.|TRBJ1-2
CASSNNRVGGYTF
TGTGCCAGCAGTAACAACAGGGTCGGTGGCTACACCTTC
>.|TRBV19|.|TRBJ1-1
CASSRNGMNTEAFF
TGTGCCAGTAGTAGAAACGGTATGAACACTGAAGCTTTCTTT
>.|TRBV4-1|TRBD1|TRBJ2-3
CASSPHGQGADTQYF
TGCGCCAGCAGCCCCCACGGACAGGGGGCAGATACGCAGTATTTT
>.|TRBV5-1|TRBD2|TRBJ2-3
CASSSGLGTDTQYF
TGCGCCAGCAGCTCGGGACTAGGCACAGATACGCAGTATTTT
>.|TRBV11-2|TRBD2|TRBJ2-1
CASSLAAWLAGLDNEQFF
TGTGCCAGCAGCTTAGCTGCGTGGCTAGCGGGCCTAGACAATGAGCAGTTCTTC
>.|TRBV5-1|.|TRBJ2-7
CASKRLDTGSHSYEQYF
TGCGCCAGCAAAAGGTTGGATACAGGATCCCACTCCTACGAGCAGTACTTC
>once|TRBV7-9|.|TRBJ2-1
CASSLAGVAYNEQFF
TGTGCCAGCAGCTTAGCGGGAGTCGCCTACAATGAGCAGTTCTTC
>few|TRBV5-1|.|TRBJ2-1
CASSLGGSISYNEQFF
TGCGCCAGCAGCTTGGGTGGGAGTATCTCCTACAATGAGCAGTTCTTC
>.|TRBV2|TRBD1|TRBJ1-5
CASSENRGVQPQHF
TGTGCCAGCAGTGAAAACAGGGGGGTTCAGCCCCAGCATTTT
>.|TRBV6-4|TRBD1|TRBJ1-4
CASSAPGQGARYEKLFF
TGTGCCAGCAGTGCTCCGGGACAGGGGGCGCGTTATGAAAAACTGTTTTTT
>.|TRBV11-2|TRBD1|TRBJ1-5
CASSLGQGRIQPQHF
TGTGCCAGCAGCTTAGGACAGGGTAGGATTCAGCCCCAGCATTTT